Sequencing of this TCR beta chain was carried out in a study of OX40 agonist ivuxolimab in advanced cancers. Study background: Patients took ivuxolimab, an agonistic anti-OX40 (CD134) antibody. Those enrolled were about 80% male, with a mean age of about 66 years and ages from about 20 to 79.

Measured with immunoSEQ multiplex PCR; TCRdb has only the in-frame clones, and not every one. The profile shows tens of thousands of clones, around 87% of them singletons. The CDR3 has 16 residues. Trimming removed 6 bases at V and 3 bases at J, with 18 bases between. Germline CDR1 and CDR2: SNHLY and FYNNEI. The chain employs TRBV2 and TRBJ1-3; no definite D call. The source material was CD4+ or CD8+ T cells sorted from blood, sampled in a trial of the OX40 agonist ivuxolimab. The receptor was derived from an adult with an advanced solid tumor such as melanoma, head and neck, liver or kidney cancer. CDR3 protein: CASRPSGSEGGNTIYF. CDR3 sequence (DNA): TGTGCCAGCAGGCCCTCGGGTTCGGAGGGTGGAAACACCATATATTTT.